The next 26 T cell receptor beta chains were all read from a single sample in a study of cytomegalovirus exposure and HLA in healthy donors. Assay used: immunoSEQ multiplex PCR; TCRdb lists only in-frame clones, some missing. The sample consists of more than 85,000 clones, about 95% of them appearing once. Sequencing was carried out using PBMCs. The receptors derive from a young woman in good health and CMV-seronegative.

The CDR3 DNA follows: TGTGCCAGCAAGCGGGGGGGGAGGTACGAGCAGTACTTC. As protein: CASKRGGRYEQYF. The chain uses TRBV28 and TRBJ2-7, with 10 bases that match TRBD2. CDR1 MDHEN and CDR2 SYDVKM come from the germline V gene. The V segment lost 7 bases and the J segment 4 bases; nucleotides outside the gene matches: 4. The CDR3 runs 13 residues. Looking up the rest from reference TRBV28 and TRBJ2-7 gives the full variable domain: DVKVTQSSRYLVKRTGEKVFLECVQDMDHENMFWYRQDPGLGLRLIYFSYDVKMKEKGDIPEGYSVSREKKERFSLILESASTNQTSMYLCASKRGGRYEQYFGPGTRLTVT.

The chain recombines TRBV28 with TRBJ2-7; 9 positions agree with TRBD1. Unmatched junction bases numbered 13, after V lost 7 bases and J lost 6 bases. Per germline, CDR1 MDHEN and CDR2 SYDVKM. This CDR3 spans 15 amino acids. The CDR3 here is CASTSEGTGKIEQYF. For the CDR3, the DNA is TGTGCCAGCACCTCTGAGGGGACAGGGAAGATCGAGCAGTACTTC.

The CDR3: CASSQQGTATNEKLFF. The CDR3 region has the DNA TGTGCCAGCAGCCAACAGGGGACAGCAACTAATGAAAAACTGTTTTTT. This chain connects TRBV4-2 to TRBJ1-4, with 7 bases identical to TRBD1. CDR1 and CDR2 (germline): LGHNA, YNFKEQ. The CDR3 contains 16 residues. The V segment lost 2 bases and the J segment 0 bases; nucleotides outside the gene matches: 3.

The chain recombines TRBV10-3 with TRBJ2-7; unclear D gene. CDR1 ENHRY and CDR2 SYGVKD come from the germline V gene. V was clipped by 4 bases and J by 0 bases, with 10 bases between them. The CDR3 has 14 amino acids. CDR3 in DNA: TGTGCCATCAGTGTGTATCCTAGCTCCTACGAGCAGTACTTC. Translating gives CAISVYPSSYEQYF.

The chain has TRBV5-4 and TRBJ2-2; the match to TRBD2 covers 16 bases. There are 18 residues in the CDR3. V was pared by 4 bases and J by 6 bases, with 9 bases of the junction left unmatched. The germline V gene has CDR1 SGHNT and CDR2 YYREEE (reference sequence). CDR3 in DNA: TGTGCCAGCAGCGTAGGGACTAGCGGGAGGGCCCCGGCCGGGGAGCTGTTTTTT. Translated, it gives CASSVGTSGRAPAGELFF.

The chain is built from TRBV13 and TRBJ2-3; 7 bases are shared with TRBD2. V lost 5 bases to trimming and J lost 1 base; unmatched junction nucleotides: 6. Germline CDR1 and CDR2: PRHDT and FYEKMQ (reference sequence). The CDR3 is 15 residues long. CDR3 sequence: CASSPTTSGTDTQYF. The CDR3 DNA sequence: TGTGCCAGCAGCCCAACCACTAGCGGCACAGATACGCAGTATTTT.

J is TRBJ1-3 and V is TRBV4-1; TRBD1 is a possible D gene (6 bases). Trimming took 0 bases from V and 0 from J, leaving 15 bases between them. The CDR3 consists of 18 residues. Germline CDR1 and CDR2: MGHRA and YSYEKL. Here the CDR3 DNA reads TGCGCCAGCAGCCAAGATCCGACAGGCCCATTCTCTGGAAACACCATATATTTT. This encodes CASSQDPTGPFSGNTIYF.

In DNA form, the CDR3 reads TGTGCCATCAGTGAAGGGGTTACAGGGAAAAACACCATATATTTT. Amino acids: CAISEGVTGKNTIYF. V usage is TRBV10-3 and J usage is TRBJ1-3; weak D call: TRBD1 (6 bases). The length of the CDR3 is 15 residues. The V gene's germline CDR1 is ENHRY and CDR2 SYGVKD. V was cut by 3 bases and J by 6 bases, with 15 bases left in between.

The chain joins TRBV7-6 to TRBJ2-1; D is possibly TRBD2 (5 bases). The V gene's germline CDR1 is SGHVS and CDR2 FNYEAQ. The CDR3 contains 13 residues. V was trimmed by 3 bases and J by 8 bases, leaving 11 bases between them. The DNA for the CDR3 is TGTGCCAGCAGCTTGGACCGGACTTATGAGCAGTTCTTC. It encodes CASSLDRTYEQFF.

The V gene is TRBV19, the J gene TRBJ1-2; possibly TRBD1 for D (5 bases). Germline CDR1 reads LNHDA; CDR2 reads SQIVND (reference sequence). Trimming removed 8 bases from V and 10 bases from J, with 23 bases in between. The CDR3 has 14 residues. CDR3 in DNA: TGTGCCAGTCGGCGGGGCGAGGGGTCTGTTGTCTACACCTTC. It translates to CASRRGEGSVVYTF.

The rearrangement links TRBV6-5 to TRBJ2-1, with D maybe TRBD2 (7 bases). The CDR3 runs 13 residues. CDR1 and CDR2 (germline): MNHEY, SVGAGI. Trimming removed 6 bases from V and 7 bases from J, with 13 bases in between. The CDR3 region has the DNA TGTGCCAGCAGGAGGGGGGGCGGGAATGAGCAGTTCTTC. Translated: CASRRGGGNEQFF.

The chain combines TRBV6-5 with TRBJ1-6; no definite D call. This CDR3 comprises 14 residues. The germline CDR1 and CDR2 sequences are MNHEY and SVGAGI. Trimming removed 4 bases at V and 7 bases at J, with 11 bases between. The CDR3 nucleotides read TGTGCCAGCAGTTCCTTCGGAGGAAATTCACCCCTCCACTTT. It translates to CASSSFGGNSPLHF.

This rearrangement joins TRBV7-2 to TRBJ2-1; D possibly corresponds to TRBD2 (5 bases). V gave up 3 bases and J gave up 8 bases, with 8 bases separating them. The CDR3 covers 12 residues. Germline CDR1 SGHTA, CDR2 FQGNSA. DNA for the CDR3: TGTGCCAGCAGCTTTCTGAGGGATGAGCAGTTCTTC. Translating gives CASSFLRDEQFF. Looking up the rest from reference TRBV7-2 and TRBJ2-1 gives the full variable domain: GAGVSQSPSNKVTEKGKDVELRCDPISGHTALYWYRQSLGQGLEFLIYFQGNSAPDKSGLPSDRFSAERTGGSVSTLTIQRTQQEDSAVYLCASSFLRDEQFFGPGTRLTVL.

This rearrangement joins TRBV5-6 to TRBJ2-7; 8 nucleotides align to TRBD1. The CDR3 has 14 amino acids. The germline V gene has CDR1 SGHDT and CDR2 YYEEEE. With V trimmed by 0 bases and J by 2 bases, 1 base remained unmatched. The CDR3 nucleotides are TGTGCCAGCAGCTTGGGGACAGGGCCCTACGAGCAGTACTTC. Its protein is CASSLGTGPYEQYF.

J is TRBJ1-5 and V is TRBV27, with 7 positions matching TRBD1. This CDR3 region has 16 residues. The V and J ends lost 6 bases and 2 bases, in that order; junction bases with no gene match: 10. CDR1 and CDR2 from the germline V gene are MNHEY and SMNVEV (reference sequence). This CDR3 is CASSHSTGSGNQPQHF. The CDR3 nucleotides read TGTGCCAGCAGCCACTCGACAGGGTCAGGCAATCAGCCCCAGCATTTT.

The chain employs TRBV19 and TRBJ1-2; 9 nucleotides agree with TRBD1. CDR1 LNHDA and CDR2 SQIVND come from the germline V gene (reference sequence). Losses at the gene ends were 6 bases for V and 4 bases for J; bases not matched to a gene: 9. The CDR3 extends over 15 amino acids. Here the CDR3 DNA reads TGTGCCAGTAGGGGGACAGGGAGCCTAATCTATGGCTACACCTTC. Its protein is CASRGTGSLIYGYTF.

This chain joins TRBV11-3 and TRBJ2-5, with a possible D match to TRBD2 (7 bases). The CDR3 length is 19 residues. Trimming shortened V by 1 base and J by 5 bases, and 26 bases separated the two germline ends. The germline gives CDR1 SGHNT, CDR2 YENEEA. This CDR3 is CASSLGTLTGAAGDETQYF. For the CDR3, the DNA is TGTGCCAGCAGCTTAGGGACGCTCACGGGGGCGGCGGGAGATGAGACCCAGTACTTC.

The chain employs TRBV6-1 and TRBJ2-5, with a weak D call TRBD1 (8 bases). V lost 1 base and J 3 bases, leaving 24 bases between the germline ends. The CDR3 length is 19 residues. Germline V gene lookup returns CDR1 MNHNS and CDR2 SASEGT. CDR3 DNA sequence: TGTGCCAGCAGTGAAGATGTTGCGGGAAGGACAGGGACTAAAGAGACCCAGTACTTC. This translates into CASSEDVAGRTGTKETQYF.

The rearrangement uses TRBV4-3 and TRBJ1-4; 7 nucleotides match TRBD1. Germline assignment: CDR1 LGHNA and CDR2 YSLEER. Trimming at V came to 1 base and at J to 8 bases, leaving 4 bases not matched to a gene. This CDR3 has 14 amino acids. CDR3 DNA sequence: TGCGCCAGCAGCCAAGGGGACAGAGAGGAAAAACTGTTTTTT. This sequence encodes CASSQGDREEKLFF.

The rearrangement uses TRBV30 and TRBJ2-1; 10 positions agree with TRBD2. V shed 0 bases, J shed 7 bases, and the junction held 6 bases outside the gene matches. Germline V lookup: CDR1 GTSNPN, CDR2 SVGIG (reference sequence). This CDR3 has 15 residues. The DNA of the CDR3 is TGTGCCTGGAGTGTCGTTAGCGGGAGGTGGAATGAGCAGTTCTTC. Encoded protein: CAWSVVSGRWNEQFF.

The chain uses TRBV18 and TRBJ1-1; a possible D gene is TRBD1 (5 bases). This CDR3 is 13 amino acids long. CDR1 is KGHSH and CDR2 is LQKENI in the germline V gene. The germline V and J ends were trimmed by 8 bases and 5 bases, with 15 bases remaining between them. In DNA, the CDR3 is TGTGCCAGCCACGGAGGGGCGGAGACTGAAGCTTTCTTT. Translating it yields CASHGGAETEAFF.

The chain combines TRBV6-6 with TRBJ1-4, with D possibly TRBD1 on 6 matching bases. This CDR3 comprises 14 residues. The germline V gene has CDR1 MNHNY and CDR2 SVGAGI (reference sequence). The V end lost 5 bases, the J end lost 8 bases, and 15 bases lay between the germline ends. The CDR3 bases are TGTGCCAGCAGTCCGCAGGGAGGGGGAGAAAAACTGTTTTTT. Translating it yields CASSPQGGGEKLFF.

This clone was detected a few times. The V gene is TRBV19, the J gene TRBJ2-3; no firm D call. From germline, CDR1 is LNHDA and CDR2 SQIVND (reference sequence). V was cut by 9 bases and J by 0 bases, with 13 bases left in between. The CDR3 totals 14 residues. CDR3 DNA sequence: TGTGCCAGCCAAGACACCCCTAGCACAGATACGCAGTATTTT. This translates into CASQDTPSTDTQYF.

V and J are TRBV25-1 and TRBJ1-2, with D possibly matching TRBD1 (6 bases). V dropped 5 bases and J dropped 2 bases, with 15 bases sitting between them. CDR1 is MGHDK and CDR2 is SYGVNS in the germline V gene. This CDR3 comprises 15 residues. CDR3 DNA sequence: TGTGCCAGCAGTCAATCGGGACACCTAAACTATGGCTACACCTTC. This gives the protein CASSQSGHLNYGYTF.

The rearrangement links TRBV6-1 to TRBJ2-3; TRBD2 matches at 13 bases. The CDR3 totals 15 residues. Looked up from germline, CDR1 is MNHNS and CDR2 is SASEGT. Losses at the gene ends were 8 bases for V and 4 bases for J; bases not matched to a gene: 6. The CDR3 DNA is TGTGCCAGCCTTGGACTAGCGGGAGAGTCAGATACGCAGTATTTT. Amino acids: CASLGLAGESDTQYF.

This clone was recorded once. The chain joins TRBV7-2 to TRBJ1-1; no reliable D call. The germline V gene has CDR1 SGHTA and CDR2 FQGNSA. Trimming removed 5 bases at V and 2 bases at J, with 9 bases between. The CDR3 totals 13 residues. CDR3 loop: CASSGQVNTEAFF. In DNA form, the CDR3 reads TGTGCCAGCAGCGGGCAGGTAAACACTGAAGCTTTCTTT.